This T cell receptor beta chain was captured by sequencing in a study of T cell responses to AZD1222 COVID-19 vaccine. This clone was counted a few times. Its antigen remains unidentified. V lost 5 bases and J lost 5, with 11 bases in between. This CDR3 has 13 residues. Germline V gene sequence: CDR1 KGHDR, CDR2 SFDVKD. TCRdb keeps only in-frame clones here, not all; method: immunoSEQ multiplex PCR. The table lists about 150,000 clones, more than 85% of them singletons. General study points: Once two AZD1222 doses were given, Spike-specific TCR breadth and depth went up. Sampling that yielded the repertoires occurred only after the peak T cell response. In a largely white British group with more females than males, clonal diversity was possibly underestimated.

The sequencing here drew on peripheral blood, taken 28 days after the second AZD1222 dose. The sequence was obtained from an adult who received the AZD1222 COVID-19 vaccine. This chain links TRBV24-1 with TRBJ2-5, with a possible D match to TRBD1 (6 bases). The CDR3 nucleotides are TGTGCCACCAGTGTTTCAGGGGCGGAGACCCAGTACTTC. It codes for CATSVSGAETQYF.